This TCR beta chain was recovered during a study of cytomegalovirus exposure and HLA in healthy donors. On the study more broadly: The use of the same platform for the 110 or so validation repertoires and the 600 to 700 first-cohort repertoires was reported by a later analysis. Overall study results and limits: The tendency of first-cohort TCR clusters to co-occur in the 110 or so validation repertoires emerged from a later analysis. Cytomegalovirus-associated TCR beta chains were listed, numbering 150 to 200. Using the classifier, cytomegalovirus status was reportedly diagnosed with high specificity and sensitivity.

Concerning this clone: What it binds is not known.

Sequenced by immunoSEQ multiplex PCR; TCRdb stores in-frame clones only, minus some. This table holds more than 100,000 clones, roughly 90% found once. The CDR3 sequence is 15 residues long. Per germline, CDR1 LNHNV and CDR2 YYDKDF (reference sequence). Deletions cut 0 bases from V and 6 bases from J, with 15 bases between. V is TRBV15 and J is TRBJ2-7, with D possibly matching TRBD1 (6 bases). The receptor was isolated from a man under 40 in good health and CMV-seronegative. The material sequenced was PBMCs. CDR3 DNA sequence: TGTGCCACCAGCAGAGATCATGGACAGCCCTCCGAGCAGTACTTC. This codes for CATSRDHGQPSEQYF.